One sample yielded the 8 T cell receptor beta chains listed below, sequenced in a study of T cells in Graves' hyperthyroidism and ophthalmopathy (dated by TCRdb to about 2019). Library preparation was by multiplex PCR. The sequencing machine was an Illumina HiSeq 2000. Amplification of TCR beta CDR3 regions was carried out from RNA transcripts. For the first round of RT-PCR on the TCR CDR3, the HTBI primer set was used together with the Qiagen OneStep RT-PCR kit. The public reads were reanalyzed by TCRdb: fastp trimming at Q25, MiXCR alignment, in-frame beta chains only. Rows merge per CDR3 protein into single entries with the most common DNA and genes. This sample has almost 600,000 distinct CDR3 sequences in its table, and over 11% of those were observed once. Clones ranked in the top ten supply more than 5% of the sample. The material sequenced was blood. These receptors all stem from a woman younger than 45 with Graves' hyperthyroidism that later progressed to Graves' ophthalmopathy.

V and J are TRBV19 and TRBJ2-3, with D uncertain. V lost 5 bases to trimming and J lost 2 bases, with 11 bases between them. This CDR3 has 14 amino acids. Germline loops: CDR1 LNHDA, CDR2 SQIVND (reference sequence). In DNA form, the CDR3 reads TGTGCCAGTAGTTCCGGACGGCTCACAGATACGCAGTATTTT. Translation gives CASSSGRLTDTQYF. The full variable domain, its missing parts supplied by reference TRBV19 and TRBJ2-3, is DGGITQSPKYLFRKEGQNVTLSCEQNLNHDAMYWYRQDPGQGLRLIYYSQIVNDFQKGDIAEGYSVSREKKESFPLTVTSAQKNPTAFYLCASSSGRLTDTQYFGPGTRLTVL.

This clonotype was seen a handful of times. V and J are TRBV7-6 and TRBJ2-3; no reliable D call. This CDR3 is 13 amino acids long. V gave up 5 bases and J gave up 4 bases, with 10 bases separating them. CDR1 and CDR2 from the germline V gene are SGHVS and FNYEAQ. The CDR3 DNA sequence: TGTGCCAGCAGCCTTCTAGATCCAGATACGCAGTATTTT. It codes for CASSLLDPDTQYF.

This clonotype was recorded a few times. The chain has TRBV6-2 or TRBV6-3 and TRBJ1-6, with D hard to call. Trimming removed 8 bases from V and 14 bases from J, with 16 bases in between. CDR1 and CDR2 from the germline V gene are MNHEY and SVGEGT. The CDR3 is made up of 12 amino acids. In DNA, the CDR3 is TGTGCCAGCTGTTCCAGTGTTCGGACCCTCCACTTT. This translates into CASCSSVRTLHF.

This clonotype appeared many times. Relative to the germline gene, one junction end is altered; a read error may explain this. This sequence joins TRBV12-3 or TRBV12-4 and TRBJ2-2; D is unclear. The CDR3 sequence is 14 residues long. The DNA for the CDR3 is TGTGCCAGCATTTTACACGGCGGCACCGGGGAGCTGTTTTTT. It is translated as CASILHGGTGELFF.

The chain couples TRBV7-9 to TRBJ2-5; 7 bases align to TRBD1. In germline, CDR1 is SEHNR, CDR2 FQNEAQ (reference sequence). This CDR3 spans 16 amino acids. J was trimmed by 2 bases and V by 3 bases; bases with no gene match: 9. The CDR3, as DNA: TGTGCCAGCAGCTTTCCTCCAGGGACAGAACAAGAGACCCAGTACTTC. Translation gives CASSFPPGTEQETQYF.

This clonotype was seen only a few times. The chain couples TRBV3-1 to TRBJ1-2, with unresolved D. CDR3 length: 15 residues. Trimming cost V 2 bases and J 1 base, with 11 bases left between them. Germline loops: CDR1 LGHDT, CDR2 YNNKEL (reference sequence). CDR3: CASSQRTPDNYGYTF. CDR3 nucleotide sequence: TGTGCCAGCAGCCAAAGGACGCCTGATAACTATGGCTACACCTTC.

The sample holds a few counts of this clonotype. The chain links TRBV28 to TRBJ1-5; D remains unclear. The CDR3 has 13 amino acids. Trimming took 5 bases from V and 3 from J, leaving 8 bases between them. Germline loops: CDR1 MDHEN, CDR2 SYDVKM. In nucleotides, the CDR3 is TGTGCCAGCAGTCTCAGATTCAATCAGCCCCAGCATTTT. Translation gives CASSLRFNQPQHF.

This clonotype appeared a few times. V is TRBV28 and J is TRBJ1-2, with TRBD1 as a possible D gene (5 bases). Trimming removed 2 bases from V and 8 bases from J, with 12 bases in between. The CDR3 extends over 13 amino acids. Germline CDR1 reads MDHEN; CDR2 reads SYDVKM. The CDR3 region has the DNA TGTGCCAGCAGTTTAAGGGGTTTATTCGGCTACACCTTC. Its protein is CASSLRGLFGYTF.